This T cell receptor (beta chain) was recovered during a study of CD8 T cells in ankylosing spondylitis. Study observations and caveats: Seven to nine highly homologous variants formed a TCR beta motif that appeared characteristic of ankylosing spondylitis blood. Disease-associated clones were reportedly significantly overrepresented in matched ankylosing spondylitis synovial fluid.

This CDR3 contains 12 residues. CDR1 is DFQATT, CDR2 SNEGSKA, per germline (reference sequence). V was trimmed by 2 bases and J by 8 bases, leaving 12 bases between them. TCRdb reprocessed the 5' RACE reads via MiXCR and lists one record per CDR3 protein. Among under 250,000 distinct CDR3 sequences, 20% to 30% were seen once, and the ten largest hold roughly 6.7%. The sample holds many counts of this clonotype. What it binds is unknown. Source material: blood, either unsorted or a sorted T cell fraction (not recorded which). V gene TRBV20-1 combines with J gene TRBJ1-1; possible D gene TRBD1, 5 bases. The source of this sequence is a male donor with ankylosing spondylitis or in good health (not recorded which). In DNA, the CDR3 is TGCAGTGCTAGACGGCAGGGAGGAGAAGCTTTCTTT. This translates into CSARRQGGEAFF.